This entry lists 5 T cell receptor beta chains sequenced from one sample in a study of control samples from healthy donors and cancer patients. Sequenced by immunoSEQ multiplex PCR; TCRdb stores in-frame clones only, minus some. The sample lists around 180,000 clones, 85% to 90% occurring once. Sequenced: blood. The origin of the receptors is a woman in her 30s in good health.

V is TRBV3-1 (or the pseudogene TRBV3-2) and J is TRBJ1-1; TRBD1 might be the D (5 bases). V lost 5 bases to trimming and J lost 1 base, with 20 bases between them. Germline CDR1 reads LGHDT; CDR2 reads YNNKEL (reference sequence). The CDR3 runs to 17 residues. The CDR3 DNA reads TGTGCCAGCAGCAACGTTCACCGGGGGTTAAGGAACACTGAAGCTTTCTTT. This translates into CASSNVHRGLRNTEAFF.

The chain recombines TRBV4-1 with TRBJ1-1; D gene ambiguous. V was clipped by 1 base and J by 3 bases, with 21 bases between them. The CDR3 extends over 18 amino acids. The V gene's germline CDR1 is MGHRA and CDR2 YSYEKL. This CDR3 reads CASSQGSAGARADTEAFF. The CDR3, as DNA: TGCGCCAGCAGCCAAGGCAGCGCGGGCGCTCGGGCTGACACTGAAGCTTTCTTT.

This chain joins TRBV10-3 and TRBJ2-1, with 8 bases fitting TRBD2. CDR1 and CDR2 (germline): ENHRY, SYGVKD. The CDR3 has 15 residues. With V trimmed by 2 bases and J by 4 bases, 4 bases remained unmatched. The CDR3 DNA is TGTGCCATCAGTGAGCCAGCGGGAGCGTACAATGAGCAGTTCTTC. Encoded protein: CAISEPAGAYNEQFF.

In its sample, this clone was seen a few times. The chain employs TRBV20-1 and TRBJ1-2; 10 nucleotides align to TRBD1. The J segment lost 2 bases and the V segment lost 3 bases, leaving 3 bases of the junction unmatched. In germline, CDR1 is DFQATT, CDR2 SNEGSKA (reference sequence). The CDR3 extends over 14 amino acids. The CDR3 region is CSASAGQGNYGYTF. The CDR3 bases are TGCAGTGCTAGTGCGGGACAGGGGAACTATGGCTACACCTTC.

This chain links TRBV7-9 with TRBJ1-1; D might be TRBD1 (5 bases). V lost 5 bases to trimming and J lost 4 bases, with 14 bases between them. The length of the CDR3 is 14 residues. The V gene's germline CDR1 is SEHNR and CDR2 FQNEAQ (reference sequence). The CDR3 nucleotides read TGTGCCAGCAGCACTGGGACCGCCGTCACTGAAGCTTTCTTT. Its protein product is CASSTGTAVTEAFF. The whole variable domain, filled in from reference TRBV7-9 and TRBJ1-1, reads DTGVSQNPRHKITKRGQNVTFRCDPISEHNRLYWYRQTLGQGPEFLTYFQNEAQLEKSRLLSDRFSAERPKGSFSTLEIQRTEQGDSAMYLCASSTGTAVTEAFFGQGTRLTVV.